This TCR beta chain was recorded in a study of cytomegalovirus exposure and HLA in healthy donors. Study findings and constraints: Cytomegalovirus association was assigned to about 150 TCR beta chains. Later analysis identified about 18,000 TCR beta sequences associated with HLA alleles, using a false discovery rate threshold of 0.05. A later analysis linked a missense DCLRE1C variant to TCR beta V- and J-gene trimming.

The PCR contained 60 Vbeta and 13 Jbeta primers. Clones were read by immunoSEQ multiplex PCR, and TCRdb kept only the in-frame ones, dropping some. The profile shows over 150,000 clones, about 82% of them singletons. As regards this clone: Its antigen is as yet unknown.

Germline V lookup: CDR1 MNHNY, CDR2 SVGAGI (reference sequence). This CDR3 comprises 14 residues. Trimming took 5 bases from V and 2 from J, leaving 10 bases between them. The V gene is TRBV6-6, the J gene TRBJ2-1; weak D call: TRBD2 (5 bases). The sequence was obtained from a woman aged 25 to 39 in good health and CMV-seropositive. The sequencing input was PBMCs. CDR3 sequence: CASSSGFTYNEQFF. The DNA of the CDR3 is TGTGCCAGCAGTAGCGGATTTACCTACAATGAGCAGTTCTTC.